This is a list of T cell receptor beta chains from one sample in a study of T cells expressing NK-cell markers. TCRdb re-called the 5' RACE reads and catalogs CDR3 proteins one per entry, DNA excluded. The sample includes 440,000 or so distinct CDR3 sequences. Material: blood T cells: a sorted CD56 or NKG2C T cell subset, CD4+ or CD8+ T cells, or bulk PBMC T cells (not recorded which). Receptor source: a woman aged 18-70 years in good health. Both conserved end residues are part of each CDR3. The order of the fields is V gene, J gene, CDR3 protein.

v_call: TRBV20-1
j_call: TRBJ2-3
cdr3_aa: CSSPPGTASTDTQYF

v_call: TRBV12-3/TRBV12-4
j_call: TRBJ2-5
cdr3_aa: CASSSPGVEETQYF

v_call: TRBV4-3
j_call: TRBJ1-5
cdr3_aa: CASSQDFPSGYSNQPQHF

v_call: TRBV9
j_call: TRBJ2-5
cdr3_aa: CASGRGGVWLQTQYF

v_call: TRBV5-5
j_call: TRBJ1-2
cdr3_aa: CASSGTSKGYTF

v_call: TRBV6-2/TRBV6-3
j_call: TRBJ2-1
cdr3_aa: CASRYRPPPYNEQFF

v_call: TRBV4-3
j_call: TRBJ1-1
cdr3_aa: CASSQDPIGPYTEAFF

v_call: TRBV19
j_call: TRBJ1-5
cdr3_aa: CASSIASGTGLHQPQHF

v_call: TRBV4-3
j_call: TRBJ2-1
cdr3_aa: CASSQRSSVVPYNEQFF

v_call: TRBV2
j_call: TRBJ1-4
cdr3_aa: CASRLRTGNEKLFF

v_call: TRBV29-1
j_call: TRBJ1-1
cdr3_aa: CSVVNRAMNTEAFF

v_call: TRBV7-2
j_call: TRBJ2-7
cdr3_aa: CASNKNRGRSYEQYF

v_call: TRBV4-3
j_call: TRBJ2-3
cdr3_aa: CASSQETGPQGDTQYF

v_call: TRBV4-2
j_call: TRBJ2-3
cdr3_aa: CASSPSGPAGAKGDTQYF

v_call: TRBV29-1
j_call: TRBJ2-3
cdr3_aa: CSVDALPGQQSTDTQYF

v_call: TRBV24-1
j_call: TRBJ2-3
cdr3_aa: CATAGAGNTDTQYF

v_call: TRBV7-2
j_call: TRBJ2-1
cdr3_aa: CASNPGGPYNEQFF

v_call: TRBV6-2/TRBV6-3
j_call: TRBJ2-1
cdr3_aa: CASSYSNRGGNNEQFF

v_call: TRBV12-3/TRBV12-4
j_call: TRBJ2-7
cdr3_aa: CASSFPNPTGGYEQYF

v_call: TRBV20-1
j_call: TRBJ2-3
cdr3_aa: CSARVSSPDPTDTQYF

v_call: TRBV4-3
j_call: TRBJ2-3
cdr3_aa: CASSPLGMSQFTDMQYF

v_call: TRBV7-9
j_call: TRBJ1-2
cdr3_aa: CATRQTFYGYTF

v_call: TRBV15
j_call: TRBJ1-5
cdr3_aa: CATSREDRGRQPQHF

v_call: TRBV18
j_call: TRBJ2-2
cdr3_aa: CASSPLGAANTGELFF

v_call: TRBV5-6
j_call: TRBJ2-3
cdr3_aa: CASSLHLGADTQYF

v_call: TRBV12-3/TRBV12-4
j_call: TRBJ2-4
cdr3_aa: CASSLEGGAKNIQYF

v_call: TRBV20-1
j_call: TRBJ2-2
cdr3_aa: CSARDSGQSTGELFF

v_call: TRBV25-1
j_call: TRBJ2-5
cdr3_aa: CASSPTPTAMTQYF

v_call: TRBV5-1
j_call: TRBJ2-7
cdr3_aa: CASSPGIALDEQYF

v_call: TRBV20-1
j_call: TRBJ1-2
cdr3_aa: CSATPGGTGRAYEGYTF

v_call: TRBV7-9
j_call: TRBJ1-2
cdr3_aa: CASSQGQTGDYGYTF

v_call: TRBV7-8
j_call: TRBJ2-1
cdr3_aa: CASSLRGGGSYNEQFF

v_call: TRBV6-1
j_call: TRBJ2-3
cdr3_aa: CASNGVGLSTDTQYF

v_call: TRBV10-3
j_call: TRBJ1-3
cdr3_aa: CAISDLSAADTIYF

v_call: TRBV12-3/TRBV12-4
j_call: TRBJ1-2
cdr3_aa: CASSLRGQGGGGYTF

v_call: TRBV30
j_call: TRBJ2-5
cdr3_aa: CAWSGRGGATGTQYF

v_call: TRBV4-2
j_call: TRBJ2-3
cdr3_aa: CASSTAIPSGTSGPGDTQYF

v_call: TRBV15
j_call: TRBJ2-7
cdr3_aa: CATSRDLTSYEQYF

v_call: TRBV5-1
j_call: TRBJ1-2
cdr3_aa: CASSFGQGGYTF

v_call: TRBV20-1
j_call: TRBJ2-3
cdr3_aa: CSAREPRGAVTDTQYF

v_call: TRBV11-2
j_call: TRBJ2-2
cdr3_aa: CASSLFPRPNTGELFF

v_call: TRBV7-2
j_call: TRBJ2-3
cdr3_aa: CASTRGRGTDTQYF

v_call: TRBV3-1
j_call: TRBJ2-5
cdr3_aa: CASSHPLPAGPGTQYF

v_call: TRBV29-1
j_call: TRBJ2-2
cdr3_aa: CSVEILAGELFF

v_call: TRBV12-3/TRBV12-4
j_call: TRBJ1-5
cdr3_aa: CASSPDGNQPQHF

v_call: TRBV6-1
j_call: TRBJ1-2
cdr3_aa: CASGKRTGLNYGYTF

v_call: TRBV4-2
j_call: TRBJ1-5
cdr3_aa: CASSQDPRENQPQHF

v_call: TRBV27
j_call: TRBJ1-6
cdr3_aa: CASIPTNSYNSPLHF

v_call: TRBV6-1
j_call: TRBJ2-7
cdr3_aa: CASSPSGSYEQYF

v_call: TRBV6-4
j_call: TRBJ2-3
cdr3_aa: CASSRDRSGTDTQYF

v_call: TRBV5-1
j_call: TRBJ2-2
cdr3_aa: CASSSGRTGELFF

v_call: TRBV9
j_call: TRBJ2-1
cdr3_aa: CASSPSLVAEQFF

v_call: TRBV11-1
j_call: TRBJ2-5
cdr3_aa: CASSSRQGAGGAQETQYF

v_call: TRBV28
j_call: TRBJ2-3
cdr3_aa: CASSFPGGRDTQYF

v_call: TRBV7-9
j_call: TRBJ1-6
cdr3_aa: CASRVGGSPLHF